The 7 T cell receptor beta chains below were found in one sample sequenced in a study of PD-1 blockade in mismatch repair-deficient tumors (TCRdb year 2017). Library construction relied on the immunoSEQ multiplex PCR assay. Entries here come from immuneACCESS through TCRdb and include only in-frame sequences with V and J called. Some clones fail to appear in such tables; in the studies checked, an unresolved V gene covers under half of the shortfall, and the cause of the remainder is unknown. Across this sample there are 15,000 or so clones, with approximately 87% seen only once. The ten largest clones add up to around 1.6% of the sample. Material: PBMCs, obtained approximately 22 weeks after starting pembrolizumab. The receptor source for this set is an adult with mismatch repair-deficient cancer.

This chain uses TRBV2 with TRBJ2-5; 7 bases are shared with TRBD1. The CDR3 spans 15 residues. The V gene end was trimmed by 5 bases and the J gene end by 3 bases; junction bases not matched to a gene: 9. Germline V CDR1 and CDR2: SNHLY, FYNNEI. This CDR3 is CASSIFRDSKETQYF. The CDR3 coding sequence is TGTGCCAGCAGTATTTTCCGGGACAGTAAAGAGACCCAGTACTTC.

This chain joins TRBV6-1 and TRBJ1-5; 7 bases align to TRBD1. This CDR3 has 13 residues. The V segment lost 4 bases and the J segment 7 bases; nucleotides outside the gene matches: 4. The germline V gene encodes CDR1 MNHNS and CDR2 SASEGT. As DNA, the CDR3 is TGTGCCAGCAGTGTAGACAGGGACCAGCCCCAGCATTTT. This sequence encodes CASSVDRDQPQHF.

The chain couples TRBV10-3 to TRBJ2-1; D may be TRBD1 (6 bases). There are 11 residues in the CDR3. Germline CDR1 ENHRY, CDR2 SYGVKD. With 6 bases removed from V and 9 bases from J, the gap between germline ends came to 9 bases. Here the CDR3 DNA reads TGTGCCATCAGCCTAGGGGGTGAGCAGTTCTTC. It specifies CAISLGGEQFF.

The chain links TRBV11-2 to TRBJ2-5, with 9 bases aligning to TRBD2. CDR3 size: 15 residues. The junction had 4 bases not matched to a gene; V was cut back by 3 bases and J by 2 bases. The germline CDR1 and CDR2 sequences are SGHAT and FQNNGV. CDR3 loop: CASSFGLAKQETQYF. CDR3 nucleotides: TGTGCCAGCAGCTTTGGACTAGCGAAACAAGAGACCCAGTACTTC.

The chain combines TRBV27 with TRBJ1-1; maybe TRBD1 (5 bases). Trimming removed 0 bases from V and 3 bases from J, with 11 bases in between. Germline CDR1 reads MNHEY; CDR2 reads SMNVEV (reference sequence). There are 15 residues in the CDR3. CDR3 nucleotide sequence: TGTGCCAGCAGTTTATCAAACGGAGGGGACACTGAAGCTTTCTTT. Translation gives CASSLSNGGDTEAFF.

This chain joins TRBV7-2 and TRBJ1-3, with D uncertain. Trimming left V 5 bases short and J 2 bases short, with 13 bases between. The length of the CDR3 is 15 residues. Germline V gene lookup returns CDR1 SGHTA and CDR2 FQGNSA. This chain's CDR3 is CASSTRERAGNTIYF. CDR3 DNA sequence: TGTGCCAGCAGCACGAGGGAGCGCGCTGGAAACACCATATATTTT.

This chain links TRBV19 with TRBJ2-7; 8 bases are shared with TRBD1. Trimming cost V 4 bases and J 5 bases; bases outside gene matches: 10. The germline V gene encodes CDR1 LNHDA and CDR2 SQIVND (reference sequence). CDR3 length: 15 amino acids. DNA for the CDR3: TGTGCCAGTAGTAGCCCGGGGACAGGAGGGGACGAGCAGTACTTC. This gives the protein CASSSPGTGGDEQYF. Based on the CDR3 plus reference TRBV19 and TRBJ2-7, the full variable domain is DGGITQSPKYLFRKEGQNVTLSCEQNLNHDAMYWYRQDPGQGLRLIYYSQIVNDFQKGDIAEGYSVSREKKESFPLTVTSAQKNPTAFYLCASSSPGTGGDEQYFGPGTRLTVT.